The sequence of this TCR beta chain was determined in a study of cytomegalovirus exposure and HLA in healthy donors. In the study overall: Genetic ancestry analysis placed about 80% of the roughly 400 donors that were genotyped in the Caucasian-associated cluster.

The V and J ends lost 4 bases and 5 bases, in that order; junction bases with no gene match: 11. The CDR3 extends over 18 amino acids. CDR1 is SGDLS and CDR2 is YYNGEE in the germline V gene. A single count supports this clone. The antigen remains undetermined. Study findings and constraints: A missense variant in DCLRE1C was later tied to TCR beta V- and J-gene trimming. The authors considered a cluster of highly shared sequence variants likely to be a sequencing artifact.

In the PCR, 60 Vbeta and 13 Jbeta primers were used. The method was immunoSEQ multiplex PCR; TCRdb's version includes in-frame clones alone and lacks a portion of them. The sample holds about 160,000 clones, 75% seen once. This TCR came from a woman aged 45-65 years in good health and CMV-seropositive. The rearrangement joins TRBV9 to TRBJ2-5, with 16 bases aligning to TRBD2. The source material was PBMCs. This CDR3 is CASSSGTSGGARVETQYF. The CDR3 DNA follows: TGTGCCAGCAGCTCAGGGACTAGCGGGGGGGCGCGGGTGGAGACCCAGTACTTC.